This T cell receptor (beta chain) originates from a study of blood T cell repertoires in COVID-19. The wider study: COVID-19 samples, acute and convalescent, were from the United States, Italy and Spain.

Per the original methods: Amplified reference gene primers provided the basis for estimating nucleated cell counts. Data came from immunoSEQ multiplex PCR; TCRdb stores just in-frame clones and leaves some out. D and trimming were read from the DNA, whereas the V and J calls and clone size are those reported in that table. The sample includes hundreds of thousands of clones, 70% to 90% of them seen just once. This CDR3 has 15 residues. Trimming removed 6 bases from V and 8 bases from J; junction bases left unmatched: 12. In germline, CDR1 is MDHEN, CDR2 SYDVKM. Sequenced material: peripheral blood. The gene calls are TRBV28 and TRBJ1-2, with TRBD1 matching over 10 bases. The receptor was isolated from a woman aged 35 to 49 who had recovered from COVID-19. The CDR3 here is CASSKPGQGFFGYTF. The CDR3 DNA reads as TGTGCCAGCAGCAAACCGGGACAGGGGTTCTTCGGCTACACCTTC.